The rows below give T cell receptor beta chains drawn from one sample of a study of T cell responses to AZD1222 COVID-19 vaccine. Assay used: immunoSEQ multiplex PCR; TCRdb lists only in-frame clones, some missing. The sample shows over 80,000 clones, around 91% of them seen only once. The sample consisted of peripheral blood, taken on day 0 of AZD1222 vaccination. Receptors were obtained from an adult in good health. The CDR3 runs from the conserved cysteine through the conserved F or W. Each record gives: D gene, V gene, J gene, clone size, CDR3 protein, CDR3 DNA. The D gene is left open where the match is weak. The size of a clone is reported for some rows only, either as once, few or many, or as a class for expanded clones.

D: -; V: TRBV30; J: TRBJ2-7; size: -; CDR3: CAWRRGTYEQYF; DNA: TGTGCCTGGAGACGCGGGACCTACGAGCAGTACTTC
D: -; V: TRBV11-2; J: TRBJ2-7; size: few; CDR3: CASSSGLWVEQYF; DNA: TGTGCCAGCAGCTCGGGACTTTGGGTGGAGCAGTACTTC
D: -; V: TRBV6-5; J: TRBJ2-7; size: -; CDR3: CASSYSRGTYEQYF; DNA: TGTGCCAGCAGTTACTCTCGGGGAACCTACGAGCAGTACTTC
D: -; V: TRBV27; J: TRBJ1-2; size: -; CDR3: CASSLGAGVTHGYTF; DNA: TGTGCCAGCAGTTTAGGGGCAGGGGTTACACATGGCTACACCTTC
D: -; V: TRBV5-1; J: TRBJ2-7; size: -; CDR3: CASRSSSYEQYF; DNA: TGCGCCAGCAGATCCTCCAGCTACGAGCAGTACTTC
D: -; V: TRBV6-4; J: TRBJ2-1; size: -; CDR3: CASSSTWGVVEQFF; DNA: TGTGCCAGCAGCTCAACCTGGGGGGTCGTTGAGCAGTTCTTC
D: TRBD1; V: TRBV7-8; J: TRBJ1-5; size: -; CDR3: CASSLGDRGSAQHF; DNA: TGTGCCAGCAGCTTAGGGGACAGGGGTTCAGCCCAGCATTTT
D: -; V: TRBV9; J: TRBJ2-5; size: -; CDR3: CASSVEASRGTQYF; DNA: TGTGCCAGCAGCGTTGAGGCTTCAAGGGGGACCCAGTACTTC
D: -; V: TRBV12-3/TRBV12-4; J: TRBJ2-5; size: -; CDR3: CASSKTGKETQYF; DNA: TGTGCCAGCAGTAAGACGGGGAAAGAGACCCAGTACTTC
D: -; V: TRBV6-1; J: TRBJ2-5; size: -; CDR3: CASSEVALQETQYF; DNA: TGTGCCAGCAGTGAAGTAGCGCTGCAAGAGACCCAGTACTTC
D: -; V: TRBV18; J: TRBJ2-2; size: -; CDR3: CASSPDRYNTGELFF; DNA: TGTGCCAGCTCACCCGATCGGTATAACACCGGGGAGCTGTTTTTT
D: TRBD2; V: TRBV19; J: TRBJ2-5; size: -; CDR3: CASSLGLAGGTETQYF; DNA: TGTGCCAGTAGTCTGGGACTAGCGGGAGGGACAGAGACCCAGTACTTC
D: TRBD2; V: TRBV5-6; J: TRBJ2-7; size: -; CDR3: CASMLWGLAGVSAYEQYF; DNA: TGTGCCAGCATGCTTTGGGGACTAGCGGGAGTGTCCGCCTACGAGCAGTACTTC
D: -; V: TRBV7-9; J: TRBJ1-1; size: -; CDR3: CASSFPLDSMNTEAFF; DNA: TGTGCCAGCAGCTTCCCTCTGGACAGCATGAACACTGAAGCTTTCTTT
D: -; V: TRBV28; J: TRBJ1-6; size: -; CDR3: CASSLSTGAYNSPLHF; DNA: TGTGCCAGCAGTTTATCGACAGGTGCTTATAATTCACCCCTCCACTTT
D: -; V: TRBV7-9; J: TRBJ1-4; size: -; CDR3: CASSLEGAGWDEKLFF; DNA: TGTGCCAGCAGCTTAGAGGGCGCAGGCTGGGATGAAAAACTGTTTTTT
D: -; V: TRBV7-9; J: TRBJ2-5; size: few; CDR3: CASSSRLILTGFQETQYF; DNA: TGTGCCAGCAGCTCCCGCCTAATCTTAACAGGGTTCCAAGAGACCCAGTACTTC
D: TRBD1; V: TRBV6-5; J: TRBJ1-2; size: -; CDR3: CASSSLDRGTYGYTF; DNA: TGTGCCAGCAGTTCCCTCGACAGGGGGACTTATGGCTACACCTTC
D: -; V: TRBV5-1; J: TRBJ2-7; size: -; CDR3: CASSLLTGSTLDEQYF; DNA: TGCGCCAGCAGCTTGTTGACCGGGAGCACCTTAGACGAGCAGTACTTC
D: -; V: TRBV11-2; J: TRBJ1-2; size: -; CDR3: CASSLDHSSYGYTF; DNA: TGTGCCAGCAGCTTAGATCACAGCTCTTATGGCTACACCTTC
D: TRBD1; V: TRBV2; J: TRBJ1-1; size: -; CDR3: CASSAAGQGRAEAFF; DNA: TGTGCCAGCAGCGCTGCGGGACAGGGAAGGGCTGAAGCTTTCTTT
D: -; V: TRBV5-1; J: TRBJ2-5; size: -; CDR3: CASSLAQRPVYQETQYF; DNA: TGCGCCAGCAGCTTGGCTCAACGACCCGTCTATCAAGAGACCCAGTACTTC
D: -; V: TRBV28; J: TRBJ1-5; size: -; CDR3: CASSYRSGSTSNQPQHF; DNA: TGTGCCAGCAGTTATCGATCAGGATCCACTAGCAATCAGCCCCAGCATTTT
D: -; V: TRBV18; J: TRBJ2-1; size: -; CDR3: CASSPGEAGLYNEQFF; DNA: TGTGCCAGCTCACCTGGAGAAGCGGGCCTCTACAATGAGCAGTTCTTC
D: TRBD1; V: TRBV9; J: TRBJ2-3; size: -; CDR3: CASSAAGTGGAWSDTQYF; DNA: TGTGCCAGCAGCGCAGCCGGGACAGGGGGCGCTTGGTCAGATACGCAGTATTTT
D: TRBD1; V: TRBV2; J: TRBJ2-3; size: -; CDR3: CASSESTGSTDTQYF; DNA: TGTGCCAGCAGTGAATCGACAGGGAGCACAGATACGCAGTATTTT
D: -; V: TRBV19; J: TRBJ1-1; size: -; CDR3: CASTKQGKPNTEAFF; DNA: TGTGCCAGTACCAAACAAGGAAAACCAAACACTGAAGCTTTCTTT
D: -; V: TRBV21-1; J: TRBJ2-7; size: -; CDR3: CASSKAGEQYF; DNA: TGTGCCAGCAGCAAAGCAGGGGAGCAGTACTTC
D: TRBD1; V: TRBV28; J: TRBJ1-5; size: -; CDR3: CASSLPGQATIHF; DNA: TGTGCCAGCAGTCTACCCGGACAGGCCACTATACATTTT
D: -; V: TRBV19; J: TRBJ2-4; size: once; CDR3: CASSIRTSGRSAKNIQYF; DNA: TGTGCCAGTAGTATCAGGACCTCTGGTAGGTCGGCCAAAAACATTCAGTACTTC
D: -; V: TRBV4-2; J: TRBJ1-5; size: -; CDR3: CASSHSTGQDSNQPQHF; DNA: TGTGCCAGCAGCCACTCCACAGGGCAAGATAGCAATCAGCCCCAGCATTTT
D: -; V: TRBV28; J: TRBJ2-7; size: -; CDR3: CASSPGPRTSLYEQYF; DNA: TGTGCCAGCAGTCCCGGACCCCGAACTTCCCTTTACGAGCAGTACTTC
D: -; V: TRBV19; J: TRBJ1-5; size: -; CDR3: CASSISRVSNQPQHF; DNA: TGTGCCAGTAGTATATCTAGGGTAAGCAATCAGCCCCAGCATTTT
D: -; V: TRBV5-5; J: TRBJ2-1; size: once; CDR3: CASSEGVVQGENEQFF; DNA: TGTGCCAGCAGCGAGGGGGTGGTGCAGGGTGAGAATGAGCAGTTCTTC
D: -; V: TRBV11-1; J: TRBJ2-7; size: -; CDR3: CASSLRRSYEQYF; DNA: TGTGCCAGCAGCTTAAGACGGAGCTACGAGCAGTACTTC
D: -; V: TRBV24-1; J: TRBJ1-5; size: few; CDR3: CATTRGEQPQHF; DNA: TGTGCCACCACCCGGGGCGAGCAGCCCCAGCATTTT
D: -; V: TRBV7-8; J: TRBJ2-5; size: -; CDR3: CASSAYRVGETQYF; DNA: TGTGCCAGCAGCGCTTACAGGGTGGGAGAGACCCAGTACTTC
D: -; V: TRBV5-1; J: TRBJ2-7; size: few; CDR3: CASSFDRFGGEQYF; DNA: TGCGCCAGCAGCTTTGACAGGTTCGGAGGAGAGCAGTACTTC
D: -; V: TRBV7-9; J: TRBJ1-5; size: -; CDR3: CASSLNNQPQHF; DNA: TGTGCCAGCAGCCTGAACAATCAGCCCCAGCATTTT
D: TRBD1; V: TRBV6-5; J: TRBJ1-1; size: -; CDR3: CASRLDRLNTEAFF; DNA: TGTGCCAGCAGATTGGACAGGCTGAACACTGAAGCTTTCTTT
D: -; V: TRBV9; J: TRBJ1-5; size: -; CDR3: CASSSQGYSNQPQHF; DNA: TGTGCCAGCAGCTCCCAGGGATATAGCAATCAGCCCCAGCATTTT
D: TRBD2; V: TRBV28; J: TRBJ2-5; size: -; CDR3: CASSLSREGRETQYF; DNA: TGTGCCAGCAGTTTATCCCGGGAGGGCCGAGAGACCCAGTACTTC
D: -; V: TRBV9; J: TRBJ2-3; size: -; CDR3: CASSPREGYTDTQYF; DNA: TGTGCCAGCAGCCCTCGCGAAGGGTACACAGATACGCAGTATTTT
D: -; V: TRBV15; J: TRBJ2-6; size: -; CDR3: CATSRVRGPGANVLTF; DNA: TGTGCCACCAGCAGAGTTCGGGGGCCGGGGGCCAACGTCCTGACTTTC
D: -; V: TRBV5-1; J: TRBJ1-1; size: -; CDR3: CASSLVRPVEAFF; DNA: TGCGCCAGCAGCCTGGTTCGCCCAGTAGAAGCTTTCTTT
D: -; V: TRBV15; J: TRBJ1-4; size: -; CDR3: CATSREGGSDEKLFF; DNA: TGTGCCACCAGCAGGGAGGGGGGGAGTGACGAAAAACTGTTTTTT
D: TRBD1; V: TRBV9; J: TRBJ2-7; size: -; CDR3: CASSVGWAGTGGYEQYF; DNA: TGTGCCAGCAGCGTAGGGTGGGCGGGGACAGGGGGATACGAGCAGTACTTC
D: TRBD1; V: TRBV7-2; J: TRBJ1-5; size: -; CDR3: CASSLGTGSNQPQHF; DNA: TGTGCCAGCAGCCTTGGGACAGGGAGCAATCAGCCCCAGCATTTT
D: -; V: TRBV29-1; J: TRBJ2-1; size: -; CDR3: CSAAYTNEQFF; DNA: TGCAGCGCCGCGTATACGAATGAGCAGTTCTTC
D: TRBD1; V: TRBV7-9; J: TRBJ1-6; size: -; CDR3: CASSPGGRSHSPLHF; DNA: TGTGCCAGCAGCCCAGGGGGCAGGAGCCATTCACCCCTCCACTTT
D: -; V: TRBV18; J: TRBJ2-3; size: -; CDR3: CASSPDRNTDTQYF; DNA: TGTGCCAGCTCACCAGACAGGAACACAGATACGCAGTATTTT
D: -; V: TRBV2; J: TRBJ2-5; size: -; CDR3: CASSDSRGQETQYF; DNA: TGTGCCAGCAGTGACTCCCGGGGCCAAGAGACCCAGTACTTC
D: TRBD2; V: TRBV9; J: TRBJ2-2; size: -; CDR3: CASSVASGDTGELFF; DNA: TGTGCCAGCAGCGTAGCTAGCGGGGACACCGGGGAGCTGTTTTTT